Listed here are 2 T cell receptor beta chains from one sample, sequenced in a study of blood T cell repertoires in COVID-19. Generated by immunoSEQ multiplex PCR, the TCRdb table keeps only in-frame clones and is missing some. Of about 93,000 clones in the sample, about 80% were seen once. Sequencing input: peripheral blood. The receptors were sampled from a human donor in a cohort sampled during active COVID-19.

The CDR3 DNA reads as TGTGCCAGCAGTTTAGGGCCGGGACAGGGTCACATTCAGTACTTC. It codes for CASSLGPGQGHIQYF. The chain employs TRBV27 and TRBJ2-4, with 9 bases matching TRBD1. With 2 bases clipped from V and 8 bases from J, the junction kept 7 bases outside the gene matches. CDR1 and CDR2 (germline): MNHEY, SMNVEV (reference sequence). This CDR3 is built from 15 residues.

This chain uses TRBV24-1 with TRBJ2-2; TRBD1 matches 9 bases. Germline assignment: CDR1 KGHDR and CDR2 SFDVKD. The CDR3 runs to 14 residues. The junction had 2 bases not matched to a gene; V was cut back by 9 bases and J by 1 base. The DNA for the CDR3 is TGTGCCACCGCGGGACAGGGGAACACCGGGGAGCTGTTTTTT. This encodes CATAGQGNTGELFF.